Here is one TCR beta chain with its context. The source of the sample is a study of T cells in Graves' hyperthyroidism and ophthalmopathy. Amplified TCR beta CDR3 regions came from RNA transcripts. When the TCR CDR3 underwent first-round RT-PCR, the HTBI primer set was used. TCRdb itself ran the multiplex PCR reads through MiXCR, one entry per CDR3 protein. The table records approximately 600,000 distinct CDR3 sequences, 16% of them present only once. The CDR3 length is 13 residues. The germline gives CDR1 GTSNPN, CDR2 SVGIG (reference sequence). V dropped 1 base and J dropped 8 bases, with 12 bases sitting between them. Source material for PBMCs was around 10 ml fresh peripheral blood.

This sequence joins TRBV30 and TRBJ1-5; D gene unclear. The TCR sequence derives from a woman aged 25 to 39 with Graves' hyperthyroidism. Specimen: blood. DNA of the CDR3: TGTGCCTGGAGTGGGATGAGTAGGGAGCCCCAGCATTTT. Translating gives CAWSGMSREPQHF.